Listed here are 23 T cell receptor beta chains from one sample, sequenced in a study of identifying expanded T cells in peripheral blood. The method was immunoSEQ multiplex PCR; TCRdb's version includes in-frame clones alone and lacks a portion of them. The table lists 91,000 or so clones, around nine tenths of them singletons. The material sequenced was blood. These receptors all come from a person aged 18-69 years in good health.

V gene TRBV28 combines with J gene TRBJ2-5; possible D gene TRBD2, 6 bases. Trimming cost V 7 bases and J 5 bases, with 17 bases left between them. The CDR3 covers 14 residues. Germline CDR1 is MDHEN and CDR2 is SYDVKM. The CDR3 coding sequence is TGTGCCAGCACCTCGCTCCGGGGGTTTGAGACCCAGTACTTC. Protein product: CASTSLRGFETQYF.

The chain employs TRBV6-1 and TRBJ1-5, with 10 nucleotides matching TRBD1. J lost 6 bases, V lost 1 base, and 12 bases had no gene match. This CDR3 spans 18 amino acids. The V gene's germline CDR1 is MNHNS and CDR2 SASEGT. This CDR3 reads CASSEGWGQGYSLQPQHF. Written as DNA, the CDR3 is TGTGCCAGCAGTGAAGGATGGGGACAGGGGTATAGTCTTCAGCCCCAGCATTTT.

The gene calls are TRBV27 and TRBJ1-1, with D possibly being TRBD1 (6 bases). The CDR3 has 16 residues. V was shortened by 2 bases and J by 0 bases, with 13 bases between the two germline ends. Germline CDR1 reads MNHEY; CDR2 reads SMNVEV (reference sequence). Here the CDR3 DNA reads TGTGCCAGCAGTTTAGGACCAGGACAGATGAACACTGAAGCTTTCTTT. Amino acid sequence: CASSLGPGQMNTEAFF.

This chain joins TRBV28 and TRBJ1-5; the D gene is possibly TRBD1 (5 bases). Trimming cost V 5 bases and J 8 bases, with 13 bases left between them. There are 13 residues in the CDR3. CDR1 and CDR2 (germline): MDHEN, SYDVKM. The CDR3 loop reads CASSTQAEEPQHF. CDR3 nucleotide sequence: TGTGCCAGCAGTACACAGGCCGAGGAGCCCCAGCATTTT.

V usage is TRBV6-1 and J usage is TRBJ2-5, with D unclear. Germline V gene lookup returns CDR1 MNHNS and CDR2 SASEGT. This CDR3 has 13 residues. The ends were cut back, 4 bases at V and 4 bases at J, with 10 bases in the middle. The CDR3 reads CASSVGFGETQYF. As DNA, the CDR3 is TGTGCCAGCAGTGTAGGGTTTGGAGAGACCCAGTACTTC.

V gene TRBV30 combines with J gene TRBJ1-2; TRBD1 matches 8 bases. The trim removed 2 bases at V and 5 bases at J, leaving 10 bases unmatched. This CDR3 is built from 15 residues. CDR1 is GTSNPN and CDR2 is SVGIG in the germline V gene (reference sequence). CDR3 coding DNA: TGTGCCTGGAGTAACACCAGGGGGCTTGGTTATGGCTACACCTTC. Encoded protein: CAWSNTRGLGYGYTF.

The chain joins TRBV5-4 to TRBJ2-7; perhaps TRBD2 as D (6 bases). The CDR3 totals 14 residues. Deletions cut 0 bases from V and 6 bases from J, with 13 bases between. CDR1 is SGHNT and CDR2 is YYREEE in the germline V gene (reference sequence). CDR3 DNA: TGTGCCAGCAGCTTGGTTGGGGAGGCCGGCGAGCAGTACTTC. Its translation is CASSLVGEAGEQYF. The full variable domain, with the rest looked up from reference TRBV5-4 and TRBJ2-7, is ETGVTQSPTHLIKTRGQQVTLRCSSQSGHNTVSWYQQALGQGPQFIFQYYREEENGRGNFPPRFSGLQFPNYSSELNVNALELDDSALYLCASSLVGEAGEQYFGPGTRLTVT.

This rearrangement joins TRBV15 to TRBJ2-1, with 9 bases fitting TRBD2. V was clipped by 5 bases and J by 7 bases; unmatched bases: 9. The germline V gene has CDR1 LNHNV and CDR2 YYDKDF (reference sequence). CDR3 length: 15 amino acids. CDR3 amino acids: CATSEGSGSSNEQFF. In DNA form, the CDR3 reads TGTGCCACCAGCGAAGGTAGCGGGAGTTCGAATGAGCAGTTCTTC.

Written as DNA, the CDR3 is TGCGCCAGCAGCGTAATCTCACGATCTAGCACAGATACGCAGTATTTT. It specifies CASSVISRSSTDTQYF. The chain has TRBV5-1 and TRBJ2-3; no clear D. V lost 4 bases, J lost 0 bases, and 15 bases lay in between. The V gene's germline CDR1 is SGHRS and CDR2 YFSETQ. The CDR3 length is 16 residues.

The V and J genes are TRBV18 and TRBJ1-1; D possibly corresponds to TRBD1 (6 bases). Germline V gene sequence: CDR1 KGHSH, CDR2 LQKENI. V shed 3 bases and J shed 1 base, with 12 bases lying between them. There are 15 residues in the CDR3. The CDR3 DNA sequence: TGTGCCAGCTCACCGTGGACAGCTACGAACACTGAAGCTTTCTTT. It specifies CASSPWTATNTEAFF.

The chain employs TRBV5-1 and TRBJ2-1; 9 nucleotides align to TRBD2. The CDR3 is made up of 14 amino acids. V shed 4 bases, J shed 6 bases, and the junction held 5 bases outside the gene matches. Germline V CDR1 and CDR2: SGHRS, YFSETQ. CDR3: CASSPGLAGNEQFF. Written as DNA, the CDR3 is TGCGCCAGCAGCCCGGGACTAGCAGGCAATGAGCAGTTCTTC.

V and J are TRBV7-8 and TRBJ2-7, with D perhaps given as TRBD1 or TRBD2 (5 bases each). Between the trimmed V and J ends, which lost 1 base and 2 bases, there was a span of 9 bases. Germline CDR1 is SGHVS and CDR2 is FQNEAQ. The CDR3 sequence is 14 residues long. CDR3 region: CASSLDWGTYEQYF. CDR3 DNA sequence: TGTGCCAGCAGCTTAGATTGGGGGACCTACGAGCAGTACTTC.

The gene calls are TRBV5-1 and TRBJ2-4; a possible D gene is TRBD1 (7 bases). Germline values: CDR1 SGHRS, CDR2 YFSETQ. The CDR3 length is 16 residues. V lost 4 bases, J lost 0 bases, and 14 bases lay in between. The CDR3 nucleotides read TGCGCCAGCAGCGGCGGGGACAGACTAGCCAAAAACATTCAGTACTTC. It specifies CASSGGDRLAKNIQYF.

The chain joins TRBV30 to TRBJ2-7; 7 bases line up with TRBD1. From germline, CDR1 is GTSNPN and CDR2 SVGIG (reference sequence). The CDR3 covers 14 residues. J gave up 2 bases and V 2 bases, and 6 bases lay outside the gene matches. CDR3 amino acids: CAWSIIQGAYEQYF. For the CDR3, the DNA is TGTGCCTGGAGTATTATTCAGGGGGCCTACGAGCAGTACTTC. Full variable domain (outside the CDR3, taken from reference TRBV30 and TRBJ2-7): SQTIHQWPATLVQPVGSPLSLECTVEGTSNPNLYWYRQAAGRGLQLLFYSVGIGQISSEVPQNLSASRPQDRQFILSSKKLLLSDSGFYLCAWSIIQGAYEQYFGPGTRLTVT.

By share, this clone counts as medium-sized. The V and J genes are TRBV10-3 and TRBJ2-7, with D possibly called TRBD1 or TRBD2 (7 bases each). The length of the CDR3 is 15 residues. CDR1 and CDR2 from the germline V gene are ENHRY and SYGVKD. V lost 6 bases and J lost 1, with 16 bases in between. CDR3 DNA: TGTGCCATCAGGGGGGGGGACAGACCATCCTACGAGCAGTACTTC. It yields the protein CAIRGGDRPSYEQYF.

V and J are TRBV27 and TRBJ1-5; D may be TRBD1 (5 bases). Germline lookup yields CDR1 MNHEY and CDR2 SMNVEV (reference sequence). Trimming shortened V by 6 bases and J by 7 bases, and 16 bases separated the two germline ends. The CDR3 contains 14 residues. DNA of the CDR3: TGTGCCAGCAGCTCTTTAACCGGGGCCCAGCCCCAGCATTTT. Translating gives CASSSLTGAQPQHF.

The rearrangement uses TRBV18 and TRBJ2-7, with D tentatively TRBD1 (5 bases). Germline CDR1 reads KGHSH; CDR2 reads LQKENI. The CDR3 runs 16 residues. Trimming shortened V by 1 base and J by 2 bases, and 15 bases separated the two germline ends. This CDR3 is CASSPLPRQGTYEQYF. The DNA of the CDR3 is TGTGCCAGCTCACCACTCCCAAGGCAGGGCACCTACGAGCAGTACTTC.

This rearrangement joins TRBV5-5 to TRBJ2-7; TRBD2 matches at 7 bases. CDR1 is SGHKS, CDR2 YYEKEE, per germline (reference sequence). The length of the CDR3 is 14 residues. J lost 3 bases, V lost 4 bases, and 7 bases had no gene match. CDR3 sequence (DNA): TGTGCCAGCAGCAGGCGGGAGTTGGGCTACGAGCAGTACTTC. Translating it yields CASSRRELGYEQYF.

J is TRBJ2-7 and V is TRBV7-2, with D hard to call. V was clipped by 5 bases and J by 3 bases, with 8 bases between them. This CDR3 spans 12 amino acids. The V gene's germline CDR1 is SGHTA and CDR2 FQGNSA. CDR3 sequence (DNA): TGTGCCAGCAGCGCCCACAGCTACGAGCAGTACTTC. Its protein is CASSAHSYEQYF.

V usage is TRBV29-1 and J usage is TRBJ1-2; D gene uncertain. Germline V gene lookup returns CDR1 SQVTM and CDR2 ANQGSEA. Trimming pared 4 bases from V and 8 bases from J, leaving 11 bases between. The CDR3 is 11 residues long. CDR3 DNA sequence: TGCAGCGTTGGTTTTGGGTCCGGCTACACCTTC. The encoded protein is CSVGFGSGYTF.

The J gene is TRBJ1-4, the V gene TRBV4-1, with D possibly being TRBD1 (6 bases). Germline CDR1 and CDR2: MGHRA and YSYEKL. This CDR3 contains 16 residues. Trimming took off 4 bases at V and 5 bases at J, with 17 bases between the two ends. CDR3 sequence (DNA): TGCGCCAGCAGCCTCAGAGGACAGATACTAAATGAAAAACTGTTTTTT. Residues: CASSLRGQILNEKLFF.

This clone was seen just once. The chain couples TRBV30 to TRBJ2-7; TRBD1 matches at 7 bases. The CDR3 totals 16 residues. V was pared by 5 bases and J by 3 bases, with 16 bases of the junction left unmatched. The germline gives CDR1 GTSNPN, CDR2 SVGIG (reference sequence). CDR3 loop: CAWGAWSGQSIYEQYF. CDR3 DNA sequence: TGTGCCTGGGGGGCGTGGTCGGGACAGTCTATCTACGAGCAGTACTTC.

Written as DNA, the CDR3 is TGTGCCAGCAGCTTAACCCCCCCTCGCGGGCCCTACAATGAGCAGTTCTTC. It specifies CASSLTPPRGPYNEQFF. V gene TRBV7-7 combines with J gene TRBJ2-1; a possible D gene is TRBD2 (5 bases). Trimming removed 2 bases at V and 2 bases at J, with 16 bases between. This CDR3 has 17 amino acids. CDR1 is SSHAT, CDR2 FNYEAQ, per germline (reference sequence).